This T cell receptor beta chain was documented in a study of T cells in localized non-small cell lung cancer. Study results and caveats: Uninvolved adjacent lung showed peak T cell clonality, exceeding tumor. Sequencing, confined to only one tumor region, leaves heterogeneity possible. Turning up in adjacent lung were a median around 58 of the top 100 tumor clones.

Trimming left V 3 bases short and J 4 bases short, with 14 bases between. This CDR3 comprises 15 residues. Germline V gene data show CDR1 as SGHNT and CDR2 as YENEEA. The table lists this clone with a few counts. The antigen is undetermined. Method: immunoSEQ multiplex PCR; TCRdb's copy keeps in-frame clones and lacks some. The data contain several thousand clones, roughly 52% of them singletons. The receptor comes from a male donor aged 60 or over with stage I squamous cell lung carcinoma. Sequences were derived from lymph node tissue, sampled before any cancer treatment. The V gene is TRBV11-3, the J gene TRBJ2-3, with D perhaps TRBD2 (6 bases). CDR3 residues: CASSLASAPADTQYF. The CDR3 DNA follows: TGTGCCAGCAGCTTGGCTAGCGCACCGGCAGATACGCAGTATTTT.